This is a list of T cell receptor beta chains from one sample in a study of blood T cell repertoires in COVID-19. Only in-frame clones appear in the TCRdb table, and some are missing; sequencing was by immunoSEQ multiplex PCR. The sample lists 200,000 to 250,000 clones; 86% were seen once. Sample: peripheral blood. The receptors were sampled from a woman between 45 and 60 years old with acute or convalescent COVID-19. CDR3s include the opening cysteine and the closing phenylalanine or tryptophan. D genes are given only for firm matches. The size entry is marked missing in some rows and otherwise reads once, few, many or a size class.

V: TRBV6-1
size: NA
J: TRBJ1-1
D: TRBD1
CDR3: CASSEQGEAFF
DNA: TGTGCCAGCAGTGAACAGGGGGAGGCTTTCTTT

V: TRBV6-5
size: NA
J: TRBJ2-1
D: TRBD2
CDR3: CASRTTSWYNEQFF
DNA: TGTGCCAGCAGGACGACTAGCTGGTACAATGAGCAGTTCTTC

V: TRBV19
size: NA
J: TRBJ1-6
D: TRBD1
CDR3: CASSETGGDSPLHF
DNA: TGTGCCAGTAGTGAGACAGGGGGCGATTCACCCCTCCACTTT

V: TRBV15
size: NA
J: TRBJ2-3
D: NA
CDR3: CATSRDLEDTQYF
DNA: TGTGCCACCAGCAGAGACTTAGAAGATACGCAGTATTTT

V: TRBV5-1
size: once
J: TRBJ2-3
D: TRBD2
CDR3: CASSWELAGVRDTQYF
DNA: TGCGCCAGCAGCTGGGAACTAGCGGGAGTTAGAGATACGCAGTATTTT

V: TRBV11-2
size: NA
J: TRBJ2-7
D: TRBD1
CDR3: CASSVPGQVIQYF
DNA: TGTGCCAGCAGCGTTCCGGGACAGGTTATTCAGTACTTC

V: TRBV18
size: NA
J: TRBJ2-7
D: NA
CDR3: CASSPPGRGYEQYF
DNA: TGTGCCAGCTCACCCCCGGGGCGGGGTTACGAGCAGTACTTC

V: TRBV19
size: NA
J: TRBJ2-2
D: NA
CDR3: CASSSRSGANTGELFF
DNA: TGTGCCAGTAGTTCCCGGTCAGGCGCGAACACCGGGGAGCTGTTTTTT

V: TRBV5-4
size: once
J: TRBJ2-2
D: NA
CDR3: CASSQNTGELFF
DNA: TGTGCCAGCAGCCAGAACACCGGGGAGCTGTTTTTT

V: TRBV30
size: NA
J: TRBJ1-2
D: NA
CDR3: CAWTPPGDGYTF
DNA: TGTGCCTGGACTCCCCCGGGGGATGGCTACACCTTC

V: TRBV6-2/TRBV6-3
size: NA
J: TRBJ2-2
D: TRBD1
CDR3: CASSWTGNTGELFF
DNA: TGTGCCAGCAGTTGGACAGGGAACACCGGGGAGCTGTTTTTT

V: TRBV7-2
size: NA
J: TRBJ1-5
D: NA
CDR3: CASSHWDKPGQPQHF
DNA: TGTGCCAGCAGCCACTGGGACAAGCCGGGACAGCCCCAGCATTTT

V: TRBV9
size: NA
J: TRBJ2-7
D: TRBD1
CDR3: CASSVGDREAYEQYF
DNA: TGTGCCAGCAGCGTAGGGGACAGGGAGGCCTACGAGCAGTACTTC

V: TRBV2
size: NA
J: TRBJ1-6
D: NA
CDR3: CASSEARGSPLHF
DNA: TGTGCCAGCAGTGAGGCCAGGGGATCACCCCTCCACTTT

V: TRBV21-1
size: NA
J: TRBJ1-4
D: NA
CDR3: CASSMDREDEKLFF
DNA: TGTGCCAGCAGCATGGACAGGGAGGATGAAAAACTGTTTTTT

V: TRBV7-9
size: NA
J: TRBJ2-1
D: TRBD1
CDR3: CASSFLSLRDRDNEQFF
DNA: TGTGCCAGCAGCTTTCTCTCTCTCCGGGACAGGGACAATGAGCAGTTCTTC

V: TRBV7-2
size: NA
J: TRBJ1-6
D: TRBD1
CDR3: CASRPGTVLLTYNSPLHF
DNA: TGTGCCAGCAGACCCGGGACAGTCCTCCTTACCTATAATTCACCCCTCCACTTT

V: TRBV7-9
size: NA
J: TRBJ2-3
D: TRBD2
CDR3: CASGPEGGSLTDTQYF
DNA: TGTGCCAGCGGTCCGGAGGGCGGGAGTTTGACAGATACGCAGTATTTT

V: TRBV6-5
size: NA
J: TRBJ1-2
D: NA
CDR3: CASSQIRGLIYTF
DNA: TGTGCCAGCAGTCAGATTCGCGGACTCATTTACACCTTC

V: TRBV27
size: NA
J: TRBJ1-1
D: NA
CDR3: CASSLGGGTEAFF
DNA: TGTGCCAGCAGTTTAGGGGGGGGCACTGAAGCTTTCTTT

V: TRBV19
size: NA
J: TRBJ1-5
D: TRBD1
CDR3: CASSTGDRRAQHF
DNA: TGTGCCAGTAGTACTGGGGACAGAAGAGCTCAGCATTTT

V: TRBV3-1/TRBV3-2
size: NA
J: TRBJ1-2
D: NA
CDR3: CASSQEGAQGSYGYTF
DNA: TGTGCCAGCAGCCAAGAAGGGGCACAGGGAAGCTATGGCTACACCTTC

V: TRBV6-4
size: NA
J: TRBJ1-2
D: TRBD1
CDR3: CANPGQDVLDVTF
DNA: TGTGCCAATCCGGGACAGGACGTCTTGGACGTCACCTTC

V: TRBV5-6
size: NA
J: TRBJ1-2
D: NA
CDR3: CASSLGGQSFPNYGYTF
DNA: TGTGCCAGCAGCTTGGGCGGACAGAGTTTTCCTAACTATGGCTACACCTTC

V: TRBV30
size: NA
J: TRBJ1-4
D: TRBD1
CDR3: CASVNKGQPNEKLFF
DNA: TGTGCCTCCGTAAACAAGGGACAGCCTAATGAAAAACTGTTTTTT

V: TRBV9
size: NA
J: TRBJ1-2
D: NA
CDR3: CASSVAYGAANYGYTF
DNA: TGTGCCAGCAGCGTAGCTTATGGAGCCGCTAACTATGGCTACACCTTC

V: TRBV7-2
size: NA
J: TRBJ1-1
D: NA
CDR3: CASSYTGEAFF
DNA: TGTGCCAGCAGCTACACAGGGGAAGCTTTCTTT

V: TRBV5-1
size: NA
J: TRBJ1-6
D: TRBD1
CDR3: CASSPGTGDSPLHF
DNA: TGCGCCAGCAGCCCCGGGACAGGGGATTCACCCCTCCACTTT

V: TRBV21-1
size: NA
J: TRBJ2-7
D: NA
CDR3: CASSKTVLAGLRSQYF
DNA: TGTGCCAGCAGCAAAACGGTCCTAGCGGGGTTACGGAGCCAGTACTTC

V: TRBV19
size: NA
J: TRBJ1-2
D: NA
CDR3: CASNRDTFYGYTF
DNA: TGTGCCAGTAACCGCGACACCTTCTATGGCTACACCTTC

V: TRBV5-6
size: NA
J: TRBJ1-2
D: TRBD1
CDR3: CASRYRDRPPYGYTF
DNA: TGTGCCAGCCGCTACCGGGACAGACCCCCCTATGGCTACACCTTC

V: TRBV6-5
size: NA
J: TRBJ1-5
D: NA
CDR3: CASRTGGGNQPQHF
DNA: TGTGCCAGCAGAACGGGGGGGGGCAATCAGCCCCAGCATTTT

V: TRBV20-1
size: once
J: TRBJ1-2
D: NA
CDR3: CSASSYSDSRYGYTF
DNA: TGCAGTGCTAGTTCTTACTCGGACAGTCGGTATGGCTACACCTTC

V: TRBV5-6
size: NA
J: TRBJ2-5
D: NA
CDR3: CASSLGAETQYF
DNA: TGTGCCAGCAGCTTGGGCGCAGAGACCCAGTACTTC

V: TRBV7-9
size: NA
J: TRBJ2-2
D: TRBD2
CDR3: CASSLALADTGELFF
DNA: TGTGCCAGCAGCTTGGCACTAGCGGATACCGGGGAGCTGTTTTTT

V: TRBV4-3
size: NA
J: TRBJ1-2
D: NA
CDR3: CASSQGFSGSFNYGYTF
DNA: TGCGCCAGCAGCCAAGGGTTTAGCGGATCCTTTAACTATGGCTACACCTTC

V: TRBV11-3
size: once
J: TRBJ2-3
D: NA
CDR3: CASSLGLALDGYTDTQYF
DNA: TGTGCCAGCAGCTTAGGTCTAGCCCTAGACGGATACACAGATACGCAGTATTTT

V: TRBV6-2/TRBV6-3
size: NA
J: TRBJ2-7
D: NA
CDR3: CASSYSDSTYEQYF
DNA: TGTGCCAGCAGTTACTCGGACAGCACCTACGAGCAGTACTTC

V: TRBV29-1
size: NA
J: TRBJ2-2
D: NA
CDR3: CSVDPSGELFF
DNA: TGCAGCGTTGACCCGTCCGGGGAGCTGTTTTTT

V: TRBV6-4
size: few
J: TRBJ1-1
D: NA
CDR3: CASSPDRDTEAFF
DNA: TGTGCCAGCAGCCCCGACCGGGACACTGAAGCTTTCTTT

V: TRBV7-9
size: NA
J: TRBJ1-2
D: NA
CDR3: CASSKPGTRGYTF
DNA: TGTGCCAGCAGCAAGCCCGGGACAAGGGGCTACACCTTC

V: TRBV11-2
size: few
J: TRBJ2-1
D: TRBD2
CDR3: CASSLGTSGRGNEQFF
DNA: TGTGCCAGCAGCTTAGGCACTAGCGGGAGAGGCAATGAGCAGTTCTTC

V: TRBV7-6
size: NA
J: TRBJ2-3
D: TRBD2
CDR3: CASSLTLGTSGSPHSGTQYF
DNA: TGTGCCAGCAGCCTGACCCTCGGGACTAGCGGGAGTCCCCACTCGGGTACGCAGTATTTT

V: TRBV20-1
size: NA
J: TRBJ2-1
D: NA
CDR3: CSAAEVGEQFF
DNA: TGCAGTGCCGCTGAGGTCGGTGAGCAGTTCTTC

V: TRBV19
size: few
J: TRBJ2-5
D: NA
CDR3: CASSYSTQETQYF
DNA: TGTGCCAGTAGCTATAGTACTCAAGAGACCCAGTACTTC

V: TRBV9
size: NA
J: TRBJ2-1
D: NA
CDR3: CASSVAGDSYNEQFF
DNA: TGTGCCAGCAGCGTGGCAGGGGATTCCTACAATGAGCAGTTCTTC

V: TRBV4-1
size: NA
J: TRBJ2-5
D: TRBD2
CDR3: CASSQDAGGLALHSRGETQYF
DNA: TGCGCCAGCAGCCAAGATGCTGGGGGACTAGCTCTCCATAGTAGGGGGGAGACCCAGTACTTC

V: TRBV6-2/TRBV6-3
size: NA
J: TRBJ2-7
D: TRBD2
CDR3: CASSYEREAYEQYF
DNA: TGTGCCAGCAGTTACGAGCGGGAGGCCTACGAGCAGTACTTC

V: TRBV28
size: NA
J: TRBJ1-5
D: TRBD1
CDR3: CASSTRRTGVGDQPQHF
DNA: TGTGCCAGCAGTACGAGACGGACAGGGGTCGGGGATCAGCCCCAGCATTTT

V: TRBV4-3
size: NA
J: TRBJ1-4
D: NA
CDR3: CASSQLERRGEKLFF
DNA: TGCGCCAGCAGCCAATTGGAGCGGCGAGGTGAAAAACTGTTTTTT

V: TRBV18
size: NA
J: TRBJ2-7
D: TRBD1
CDR3: CASSQGQIYEQYF
DNA: TGTGCCAGCTCCCAGGGACAGATCTACGAGCAGTACTTC

V: TRBV11-3
size: NA
J: TRBJ2-1
D: NA
CDR3: CASSPGYNEQFF
DNA: TGTGCCAGCAGCCCGGGGTACAATGAGCAGTTCTTC

V: TRBV7-2
size: NA
J: TRBJ2-3
D: NA
CDR3: CASSLLTDLGFSSTDTQYF
DNA: TGTGCCAGCAGCCTACTAACTGATCTTGGTTTTTCTAGCACAGATACGCAGTATTTT